A single sample gave rise to the 13 T cell receptor beta chains below, sequenced in a study of vaccination effects on CD4 cells after COVID-19 (dated by TCRdb to 2022 to 2024). In the ViraFEST assay, PBMC were stimulated with viral peptide pools, and antigen-specific CD4+ T cell clonotypes were then identified by expansion using TCR sequencing. After roughly 11 days of culture, CD4+ T cells were isolated with the EasySep CD4+ T cell isolation kit. Two doses of either the BNT162b2 or the mRNA-1273 mRNA SARS-CoV-2 vaccine were administered to participants. What these receptors recognize is not known. The library was generated by the immunoSEQ multiplex PCR assay. TCRdb obtained this table from immuneACCESS and retained in-frame rearrangements with V and J assigned. These tables miss some clones; where compared with another copy, unresolved V genes account for less than half of the shortfall, and the remainder is unexplained. Recorded for this sample are approximately 74,000 clones; 60% to 85% of them occurred a single time. More than 0.95% of the sample is in the top ten clones.

The sequencing used CD4+ T cells from PBMCs cultured with HCoV-OC43 spike peptides, collected after COVID-19 vaccination. The cell subset or site label of this sample denotes: HCoV-OC43 spike overlapping peptide pool stimulation. The receptors derive from a human donor who received a COVID-19 vaccine.

V and J are TRBV24-1 and TRBJ2-3; weak D call: TRBD2 (6 bases). The germline V and J ends were trimmed by 1 base and 6 bases, with 13 bases remaining between them. The CDR3 covers 15 residues. Looked up from germline, CDR1 is KGHDR and CDR2 is SFDVKD. The CDR3 DNA reads TGTGCCACCAGTGATTTTTCGGGGGTTGGGGATACGCAGTATTTT. This encodes CATSDFSGVGDTQYF.

The CDR3 sequence: CASSYSSGGGLNEQFF. The DNA of the CDR3 is TGTGCCAGCAGTTACTCTAGCGGGGGGGGGCTGAATGAGCAGTTCTTC. The gene calls are TRBV6-2 or TRBV6-3 and TRBJ2-1; TRBD2 agrees at 11 bases. Germline lookup yields CDR1 MNHEY and CDR2 SVGEGT. The CDR3 is made up of 16 amino acids. V gave up 0 bases and J gave up 7 bases; unmatched junction bases: 5.

The V and J genes are TRBV27 and TRBJ1-5; 9 positions agree with TRBD1. The CDR3 spans 15 residues. Per germline, CDR1 MNHEY and CDR2 SMNVEV (reference sequence). Trimming at V came to 6 bases and at J to 7 bases, leaving 10 bases not matched to a gene. CDR3 nucleotide sequence: TGTGCCAGCAGATCACAGGGGGCTGGGGGACAGCCCCAGCATTTT. It codes for CASRSQGAGGQPQHF.

In its sample, this clone was seen once. This chain joins TRBV5-1 and TRBJ1-1, with a weak D call TRBD1 (5 bases). Trimming pared 1 base from V and 0 bases from J, leaving 10 bases between. CDR3 size: 15 residues. Looked up from germline, CDR1 is SGHRS and CDR2 is YFSETQ. CDR3 sequence (DNA): TGCGCCAGCAGCTTGATGGCAGGGATGAACACTGAAGCTTTCTTT. Translated: CASSLMAGMNTEAFF.

This clone occurred once. J is TRBJ1-1 and V is TRBV27; TRBD1 might be the D (6 bases). Germline V gene sequence: CDR1 MNHEY, CDR2 SMNVEV (reference sequence). The CDR3 has 15 residues. Trimming stripped 11 bases from V and 0 bases from J, with 19 bases between. CDR3 sequence (DNA): TGTGCCGTACCCAACAGGGAGGGCGTGAACACTGAAGCTTTCTTT. Translation gives CAVPNREGVNTEAFF.

This clone was seen a few times. The genes are TRBV2 and TRBJ1-5; 8 bases match TRBD1. J was trimmed by 7 bases and V by 6 bases; bases with no gene match: 5. The CDR3 totals 13 residues. Germline V gives CDR1 SNHLY, CDR2 FYNNEI. The CDR3 reads CASSRQGWQPQHF. The CDR3 DNA reads TGTGCCAGCAGCCGACAGGGGTGGCAGCCCCAGCATTTT.

This clone was picked up one time. The chain recombines TRBV27 with TRBJ2-2, with D possibly matching TRBD2 (6 bases). Trimming stripped 3 bases from V and 3 bases from J, with 17 bases between. In germline, CDR1 is MNHEY, CDR2 SMNVEV (reference sequence). The length of the CDR3 is 17 residues. The CDR3 DNA reads as TGTGCCAGCAGTTTCACAACAAGCGGGTTAGACACCGGGGAGCTGTTTTTT. This sequence encodes CASSFTTSGLDTGELFF.

The V and J genes are TRBV4-1 and TRBJ2-5; TRBD2 matches at 12 bases. The CDR3 extends over 16 amino acids. V trimming: 4 bases; J trimming: 5 bases; junction bases outside the gene matches: 8. Germline V lookup: CDR1 MGHRA, CDR2 YSYEKL. The CDR3 sequence: CASSPLAGGIQETQYF. The CDR3 region has the DNA TGCGCCAGCAGCCCCCTAGCGGGGGGGATTCAGGAGACCCAGTACTTC.

The rearrangement uses TRBV4-1 and TRBJ1-1; 7 nucleotides line up with TRBD1. The J segment lost 7 bases and the V segment lost 3 bases, leaving 11 bases of the junction unmatched. Germline-derived CDR1 and CDR2 are MGHRA and YSYEKL. This CDR3 spans 15 amino acids. In DNA, the CDR3 is TGCGCCAGCAGCCAGCCCGACAGGGCCCGGAATGAAGCTTTCTTT. It yields the protein CASSQPDRARNEAFF.

The gene calls are TRBV7-2 and TRBJ2-2; D ambiguous. The CDR3 covers 13 residues. The germline CDR1 and CDR2 sequences are SGHTA and FQGNSA. Trimming removed 6 bases from V and 6 bases from J, with 11 bases in between. The DNA of the CDR3 is TGTGCCAGCAGTCGAACCCTGGCCGGGGAGCTGTTTTTT. The encoded protein is CASSRTLAGELFF.

The V call is TRBV7-9, the J call TRBJ1-1; 7 positions match TRBD1. The CDR3 is 14 residues long. Trimming removed 6 bases from V and 5 bases from J; junction bases left unmatched: 9. Germline values: CDR1 SEHNR, CDR2 FQNEAQ (reference sequence). CDR3: CASSITGERTEAFF. DNA for the CDR3: TGTGCCAGCAGTATAACAGGGGAGAGGACTGAAGCTTTCTTT. The full variable domain, with the rest looked up from reference TRBV7-9 and TRBJ1-1, is DTGVSQNPRHKITKRGQNVTFRCDPISEHNRLYWYRQTLGQGPEFLTYFQNEAQLEKSRLLSDRFSAERPKGSFSTLEIQRTEQGDSAMYLCASSITGERTEAFFGQGTRLTVV.

This clone was observed once. The chain's CDR3 is CASSVGGRGIMATDTQYF. The CDR3 coding sequence is TGTGCCAGCAGCGTGGGGGGGCGGGGTATAATGGCCACAGATACGCAGTATTTT. J is TRBJ2-3 and V is TRBV5-5, with D possibly TRBD2 on 7 matching bases. Germline V lookup: CDR1 SGHKS, CDR2 YYEKEE (reference sequence). V was trimmed by 4 bases and J by 2 bases, leaving 23 bases between them. This CDR3 region has 18 residues.

The chain's CDR3 is CASSSPAGGGHNEQFF. CDR3 DNA sequence: TGTGCCAGCAGTTCTCCCGCAGGGGGCGGTCACAATGAGCAGTTCTTC. The chain employs TRBV28 and TRBJ2-1; 8 bases align to TRBD1. Trimming cost V 4 bases and J 5 bases; bases outside gene matches: 10. The CDR3 extends over 16 amino acids. Germline V CDR1 and CDR2: MDHEN, SYDVKM.